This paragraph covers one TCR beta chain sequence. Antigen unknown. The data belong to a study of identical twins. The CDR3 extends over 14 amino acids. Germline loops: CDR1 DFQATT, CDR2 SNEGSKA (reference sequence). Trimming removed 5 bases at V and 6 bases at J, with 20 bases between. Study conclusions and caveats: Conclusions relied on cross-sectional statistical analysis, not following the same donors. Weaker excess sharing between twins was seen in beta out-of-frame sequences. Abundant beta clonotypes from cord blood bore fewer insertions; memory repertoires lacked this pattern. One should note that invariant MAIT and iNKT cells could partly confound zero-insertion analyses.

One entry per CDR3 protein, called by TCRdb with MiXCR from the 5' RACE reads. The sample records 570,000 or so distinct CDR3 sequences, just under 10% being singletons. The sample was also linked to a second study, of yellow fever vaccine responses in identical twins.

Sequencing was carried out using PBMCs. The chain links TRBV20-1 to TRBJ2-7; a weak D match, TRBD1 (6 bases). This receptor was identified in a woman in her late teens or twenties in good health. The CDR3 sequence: CSALPRGGLFEQYF. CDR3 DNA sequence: TGCAGTGCTTTACCCAGGGGTGGACTTTTCGAGCAGTACTTC.